The 30 T cell receptor beta chains presented below share a single source sample, sequenced in a study of blood T cell repertoires in COVID-19. Assay: immunoSEQ multiplex PCR; the TCRdb copy retains only in-frame clones and omits some. The data contain fewer than 350,000 clones, approximately 85% of them singletons. The specimen sequenced was PBMCs or T cells enriched from blood (not recorded which). The origin of the receptors is a man aged 25-45 years who had recovered from COVID-19.

This chain joins TRBV30 and TRBJ2-2; 9 bases line up with TRBD1. The V segment lost 5 bases and the J segment 4 bases; nucleotides outside the gene matches: 8. This CDR3 has 15 amino acids. Germline CDR1 and CDR2: GTSNPN and SVGIG (reference sequence). The CDR3 DNA is TGTGCCTGGGGGACCGGGACAGGGCGCACCGGGGAGCTGTTTTTT. Its translation is CAWGTGTGRTGELFF.

This clone was counted a single time. V usage is TRBV7-9 and J usage is TRBJ2-5; a weak D match, TRBD1 (6 bases). The germline V and J ends were trimmed by 4 bases and 4 bases, with 19 bases remaining between them. The CDR3 has 16 residues. Germline CDR1 reads SEHNR; CDR2 reads FQNEAQ (reference sequence). The CDR3 loop reads CASSWLPTGPGETQYF. CDR3 coding DNA: TGTGCCAGCAGCTGGCTCCCGACAGGCCCGGGAGAGACCCAGTACTTC.

This clone was observed a handful of times. In nucleotides, the CDR3 is TGTGCCAGCAGCCAAGATGGGGAGAGCTCTGGGGCCAACGTCCTGACTTTC. Encoded protein: CASSQDGESSGANVLTF. The chain links TRBV4-2 to TRBJ2-6; D is possibly TRBD2 (5 bases). Germline V CDR1 and CDR2: LGHNA, YNFKEQ. The CDR3 covers 17 residues. The V and J ends lost 0 bases and 0 bases respectively, with 9 bases between them.

The CDR3 loop is CASSQFGGGYNEQFF. As DNA, the CDR3 is TGTGCCAGCAGCCAATTCGGCGGGGGGTACAATGAGCAGTTCTTC. This chain uses TRBV3-1 (or the pseudogene TRBV3-2) with TRBJ2-1; 8 bases align to TRBD2. This CDR3 is 15 amino acids long. J was trimmed by 4 bases and V by 2 bases; bases with no gene match: 4. Germline assignment: CDR1 LGHDT and CDR2 YNNKEL (reference sequence).

The chain combines TRBV3-1 (or the pseudogene TRBV3-2) with TRBJ1-1; a possible D gene is TRBD1 (5 bases). This CDR3 spans 14 amino acids. CDR1 is LGHDT, CDR2 YNNKEL, per germline (reference sequence). V gave up 4 bases and J gave up 8 bases, with 17 bases separating them. For the CDR3, the DNA is TGTGCCAGCAGCCGGCGGGGCGGGAGGGGCGAAGCTTTCTTT. Residues: CASSRRGGRGEAFF.

The rearrangement uses TRBV12-3 or TRBV12-4 and TRBJ1-5; D unclear. Trimming pared 1 base from V and 6 bases from J, leaving 4 bases between. The length of the CDR3 is 12 residues. As DNA, the CDR3 is TGTGCCAGCAGTTTAGGTAGTCAGCCCCAGCATTTT. This codes for CASSLGSQPQHF.

The chain links TRBV5-5 to TRBJ2-5; tentative D call: TRBD1 (6 bases). CDR1 is SGHKS and CDR2 is YYEKEE in the germline V gene (reference sequence). V was shortened by 2 bases and J by 4 bases, with 15 bases between the two germline ends. This CDR3 region has 15 residues. The CDR3 DNA sequence: TGTGCCAGCAGCTTCTTAGGGGGTAACGGAGAGACCCAGTACTTC. It translates to CASSFLGGNGETQYF.

The chain couples TRBV25-1 to TRBJ1-2; no clear D. The CDR3 loop spans 15 amino acids. Deletions cut 2 bases from V and 4 bases from J, with 14 bases between. Germline values: CDR1 MGHDK, CDR2 SYGVNS. CDR3 amino acids: CASSEGNVRAYGYTF. The CDR3 DNA is TGTGCCAGCAGTGAAGGGAATGTGAGGGCCTATGGCTACACCTTC.

The gene calls are TRBV5-4 and TRBJ2-7, with 7 bases lining up with TRBD2. In germline, CDR1 is SGHNT, CDR2 YYREEE (reference sequence). The CDR3 covers 13 residues. V lost 3 bases, J lost 4 bases, and 4 bases stayed unmatched. The CDR3 DNA is TGTGCCAGCAGCTCGGGACTACAATACGAGCAGTACTTC. This encodes CASSSGLQYEQYF.

This chain uses TRBV29-1 with TRBJ1-2, with D maybe TRBD1 (5 bases). This CDR3 has 15 amino acids. Trimming took 3 bases from V and 4 from J, leaving 18 bases between them. Per the germline V gene, CDR1 is SQVTM and CDR2 is ANQGSEA. The CDR3 loop is CSVEGTGEVTYGYTF. CDR3 bases: TGCAGCGTTGAGGGGACCGGGGAGGTGACCTATGGCTACACCTTC.

This chain joins TRBV4-1 and TRBJ1-2; 7 bases agree with TRBD1. The CDR3 length is 14 residues. Germline CDR1 and CDR2: MGHRA and YSYEKL. V lost 0 bases and J lost 5; bases outside the gene matches: 3. CDR3 residues: CASSQDTTGYGYTF. The CDR3 region has the DNA TGCGCCAGCAGCCAAGACACGACAGGGTATGGCTACACCTTC.

This chain connects TRBV27 to TRBJ2-1, with TRBD1 as a possible D gene (6 bases). Germline CDR1 is MNHEY and CDR2 is SMNVEV (reference sequence). The CDR3 consists of 14 residues. Trimming removed 1 base from V and 12 bases from J, with 16 bases in between. The CDR3 DNA reads TGTGCCAGCAGTTTATTCGGTTTACAGGGTGTGCAGTTCTTC. Its protein is CASSLFGLQGVQFF.

The chain joins TRBV30 to TRBJ1-5, with 8 nucleotides matching TRBD1. CDR1 is GTSNPN, CDR2 SVGIG, per germline (reference sequence). The CDR3 is made up of 16 amino acids. V lost 0 bases, J lost 3 bases, and 7 bases stayed unmatched. CDR3 protein: CAWSVSRTGINQPQHF. The CDR3 DNA reads as TGTGCCTGGAGTGTTTCCCGGACAGGGATCAATCAGCCCCAGCATTTT.

J is TRBJ2-1 and V is TRBV18; maybe TRBD1 (5 bases). The germline V and J ends were trimmed by 6 bases and 5 bases, with 11 bases remaining between them. In germline, CDR1 is KGHSH, CDR2 LQKENI. The CDR3 loop spans 13 amino acids. The CDR3 DNA reads as TGTGCCAGCTCGCGGACGGACAACAATGAGCAGTTCTTC. Amino acid sequence: CASSRTDNNEQFF.

The chain links TRBV5-1 to TRBJ1-5; no clear D. V was pared by 4 bases and J by 8 bases, with 16 bases between. CDR3 length equals 14 residues. The germline CDR1 and CDR2 sequences are SGHRS and YFSETQ. In DNA, the CDR3 is TGCGCCAGCAGCCAAGACCCCGGGCGGGAGCCCCAGCATTTT. Amino acids: CASSQDPGREPQHF.

The chain is built from TRBV27 and TRBJ1-5; 8 bases line up with TRBD1. CDR1 and CDR2 (germline): MNHEY, SMNVEV (reference sequence). V lost 2 bases, J lost 9 bases, and 6 bases stayed unmatched. This CDR3 region has 14 residues. CDR3 sequence: CASSLQGAGRPQHF. The CDR3 DNA follows: TGTGCCAGCAGTTTACAGGGGGCTGGACGGCCCCAGCATTTT.

The chain joins TRBV2 to TRBJ2-1; 10 bases map to TRBD1. CDR3 length equals 14 residues. With 8 bases clipped from V and 8 bases from J, the junction kept 9 bases outside the gene matches. Germline V gives CDR1 SNHLY, CDR2 FYNNEI. CDR3 DNA: TGTGCCAGCGGACGGGACAGGGGAGGGGATGAGCAGTTCTTC. It encodes CASGRDRGGDEQFF.

The rearrangement joins TRBV19 to TRBJ1-2; D gene uncertain. Trimming pared 5 bases from V and 2 bases from J, leaving 9 bases between. CDR1 and CDR2 (germline): LNHDA, SQIVND (reference sequence). The CDR3 covers 13 residues. CDR3 protein: CASSARKNYGYTF. The CDR3 DNA follows: TGTGCCAGTAGTGCCAGGAAAAACTATGGCTACACCTTC. Using reference TRBV19 and TRBJ1-2 for the parts outside the CDR3, the full variable domain is DGGITQSPKYLFRKEGQNVTLSCEQNLNHDAMYWYRQDPGQGLRLIYYSQIVNDFQKGDIAEGYSVSREKKESFPLTVTSAQKNPTAFYLCASSARKNYGYTFGSGTRLTVV.

V gene TRBV19 combines with J gene TRBJ1-2; 8 bases map to TRBD1. The CDR3 runs to 14 residues. Trimming cost V 9 bases and J 3 bases; bases outside gene matches: 9. Germline-derived CDR1 and CDR2 are LNHDA and SQIVND (reference sequence). In DNA form, the CDR3 reads TGTGCCAGCCTTGGACAGGGCGAACACTATGGCTACACCTTC. Protein product: CASLGQGEHYGYTF. Combining the CDR3 with reference TRBV19 and TRBJ1-2 gives the whole variable domain DGGITQSPKYLFRKEGQNVTLSCEQNLNHDAMYWYRQDPGQGLRLIYYSQIVNDFQKGDIAEGYSVSREKKESFPLTVTSAQKNPTAFYLCASLGQGEHYGYTFGSGTRLTVV.

The V gene is TRBV5-1, the J gene TRBJ2-5; 9 bases map to TRBD1. In germline, CDR1 is SGHRS, CDR2 YFSETQ. Trimming cost V 0 bases and J 5 bases; bases outside gene matches: 8. This CDR3 spans 16 amino acids. The CDR3 spells CASSLDTQGAGETQYF. The DNA for the CDR3 is TGCGCCAGCAGCTTGGACACACAGGGGGCCGGGGAGACCCAGTACTTC.

The chain uses TRBV24-1 and TRBJ2-3; 9 positions match TRBD2. Germline V CDR1 and CDR2: KGHDR, SFDVKD. The V segment lost 8 bases and the J segment 6 bases; nucleotides outside the gene matches: 5. This CDR3 is 13 amino acids long. The CDR3 DNA reads TGTGCCACCAATATAGCGGGGGAGGATACGCAGTATTTT. This encodes CATNIAGEDTQYF.

The chain employs TRBV11-2 and TRBJ1-5, with TRBD1 as a possible D gene (6 bases). Germline V gene sequence: CDR1 SGHAT, CDR2 FQNNGV. The V end was cut by 8 bases, the J end by 4 bases, with 18 bases between. This CDR3 spans 15 amino acids. The CDR3 loop is CASFLGARGNQPQHF. CDR3 DNA sequence: TGTGCCAGCTTCCTAGGGGCCAGGGGTAATCAGCCCCAGCATTTT. Supplemented by reference TRBV11-2 and TRBJ1-5, the full variable domain reads EAGVAQSPRYKIIEKRQSVAFWCNPISGHATLYWYQQILGQGPKLLIQFQNNGVVDDSQLPKDRFSAERLKGVDSTLKIQPAKLEDSAVYLCASFLGARGNQPQHFGDGTRLSIL.

The chain combines TRBV28 with TRBJ1-2; perhaps TRBD1 as D (6 bases). Trimming left V 2 bases short and J 8 bases short, with 12 bases between. This CDR3 has 13 residues. Germline CDR1 reads MDHEN; CDR2 reads SYDVKM. CDR3 DNA sequence: TGTGCCAGCAGTTTAAAGGGCAGGGGCGGCTACACCTTC. It is translated as CASSLKGRGGYTF.

The CDR3 bases are TGTGCCAGAAGCTTAGGGGCTTACGAGACACCGAACACCGGGGAGCTGTTTTTT. Translating it yields CARSLGAYETPNTGELFF. The chain has TRBV7-5 and TRBJ2-2; the table calls TRBD1, which could not be checked here. TRBV7-5 is flagged as a pseudogene. This CDR3 is 18 amino acids long.

This chain joins TRBV9 and TRBJ1-4; D possibly corresponds to TRBD1 (6 bases). CDR1 is SGDLS, CDR2 YYNGEE, per germline. V was cut by 3 bases and J by 6 bases, with 15 bases left in between. The CDR3 runs 15 residues. The CDR3 DNA sequence: TGTGCCAGCAGCGCGAAGACAGGCACAGATGAAAAACTGTTTTTT. Amino acid sequence: CASSAKTGTDEKLFF.

The J gene is TRBJ2-1, the V gene TRBV2, with 8 bases aligning to TRBD1. The length of the CDR3 is 15 residues. The V gene end was trimmed by 3 bases and the J gene end by 7 bases; junction bases not matched to a gene: 8. Germline values: CDR1 SNHLY, CDR2 FYNNEI. CDR3: CASSEDRVVVNEQFF. The CDR3 bases are TGTGCCAGCAGTGAGGACAGGGTCGTAGTAAATGAGCAGTTCTTC.

This clone was detected only once. The chain employs TRBV18 and TRBJ2-2; weak D call: TRBD1 (5 bases). Trimming left V 5 bases short and J 6 bases short, with 16 bases between. This CDR3 has 15 residues. The V gene's germline CDR1 is KGHSH and CDR2 LQKENI. CDR3 residues: CASSSRPGLSGELFF. CDR3 bases: TGTGCCAGCTCATCCCGGCCAGGGTTGTCCGGGGAGCTGTTTTTT. Based on the CDR3 plus reference TRBV18 and TRBJ2-2, the full variable domain is NAGVMQNPRHLVRRRGQEARLRCSPMKGHSHVYWYRQLPEEGLKFMVYLQKENIIDESGMPKERFSAEFPKEGPSILRIQQVVRGDSAAYFCASSSRPGLSGELFFGEGSRLTVL.

This chain uses TRBV30 with TRBJ1-6; D may be TRBD1 (5 bases). Trimming stripped 0 bases from V and 7 bases from J, with 10 bases between. Germline V gene sequence: CDR1 GTSNPN, CDR2 SVGIG (reference sequence). This CDR3 spans 14 amino acids. Written as DNA, the CDR3 is TGTGCCTGGAGTGTATCAGGGCTCAATTCACCCCTCCACTTT. This gives the protein CAWSVSGLNSPLHF. Supplemented by reference TRBV30 and TRBJ1-6, the full variable domain reads SQTIHQWPATLVQPVGSPLSLECTVEGTSNPNLYWYRQAAGRGLQLLFYSVGIGQISSEVPQNLSASRPQDRQFILSSKKLLLSDSGFYLCAWSVSGLNSPLHFGNGTRLTVT.

The chain joins TRBV19 to TRBJ1-1; possible D gene TRBD1, 6 bases. In germline, CDR1 is LNHDA, CDR2 SQIVND (reference sequence). The length of the CDR3 is 13 residues. V lost 5 bases, J lost 1 base, and 8 bases lay in between. CDR3 bases: TGTGCCAGTAGTCTGACAGGGAACACTGAAGCTTTCTTT. It is translated as CASSLTGNTEAFF.

The chain couples TRBV6-4 to TRBJ2-2; D is perhaps TRBD2 (5 bases). Deletions cut 3 bases from V and 6 bases from J, with 8 bases between. The germline CDR1 and CDR2 sequences are MRHNA and SNTAGT. CDR3 length: 13 amino acids. The CDR3 is CASSESGAGELFF. The CDR3 DNA reads TGTGCCAGCAGTGAGTCCGGGGCCGGGGAGCTGTTTTTT.